These 17 T cell receptor beta chains were sequenced from one sample in a study of T cells in localized non-small cell lung cancer. Some clones are missing from TCRdb's copy, which holds only in-frame ones; the method was immunoSEQ multiplex PCR. Among 70,000 to 100,000 clones listed, roughly 91% were seen once. Sequenced material: PBMCs, taken before any cancer treatment. The receptor source for this set is a woman aged 40 to 75 with stage II squamous cell lung carcinoma.

The rearrangement uses TRBV19 and TRBJ1-2; 7 nucleotides align to TRBD1. The V gene end was trimmed by 0 bases and the J gene end by 6 bases; junction bases not matched to a gene: 4. This CDR3 has 14 residues. Germline CDR1 and CDR2: LNHDA and SQIVND (reference sequence). The CDR3 DNA is TGTGCCAGTAGTATAGATGGCAGGGGGAATGGCTACACCTTC. This translates into CASSIDGRGNGYTF. Together with reference TRBV19 and TRBJ1-2, the CDR3 gives the full variable domain: DGGITQSPKYLFRKEGQNVTLSCEQNLNHDAMYWYRQDPGQGLRLIYYSQIVNDFQKGDIAEGYSVSREKKESFPLTVTSAQKNPTAFYLCASSIDGRGNGYTFGSGTRLTVV.

This rearrangement joins TRBV10-3 to TRBJ2-2; TRBD2 aligns across 14 bases. CDR1 ENHRY and CDR2 SYGVKD come from the germline V gene. J gave up 2 bases and V 3 bases, and 5 bases lay outside the gene matches. The CDR3 contains 18 residues. For the CDR3, the DNA is TGTGCCATCAGTGAATCCGGGACTAGCGGGGGCAACACCGGGGAGCTGTTTTTT. Its protein is CAISESGTSGGNTGELFF.

The chain joins TRBV4-1 to TRBJ1-2; the match to TRBD1 covers 8 bases. V shed 3 bases, J shed 10 bases, and the junction held 7 bases outside the gene matches. The CDR3 is 13 amino acids. CDR1 and CDR2 from the germline V gene are MGHRA and YSYEKL. The CDR3 is CASSQAGQGYYTF. CDR3 in DNA: TGCGCCAGCAGCCAGGCCGGACAGGGTTACTACACCTTC.

This chain joins TRBV5-4 and TRBJ2-5; 9 positions agree with TRBD2. The CDR3 consists of 15 residues. The V gene end was trimmed by 3 bases and the J gene end by 5 bases; junction bases not matched to a gene: 8. The V gene's germline CDR1 is SGHNT and CDR2 YYREEE (reference sequence). The CDR3 loop is CASSSLAGAQETQYF. The CDR3 region has the DNA TGTGCCAGCAGCTCATTAGCGGGAGCACAGGAGACCCAGTACTTC.

V and J are TRBV6-1 and TRBJ2-5; TRBD2 aligns across 7 bases. Trimming took 2 bases from V and 2 from J; bases not matched to a gene: 11. This CDR3 region has 17 residues. CDR1 MNHNS and CDR2 SASEGT come from the germline V gene. CDR3 DNA sequence: TGTGCCAGCAGTGAAAGTTCGGCCGGGAGGCCACAAGAGACCCAGTACTTC. Protein product: CASSESSAGRPQETQYF.

The chain couples TRBV19 to TRBJ2-2; no clear D gene. CDR1 and CDR2 from the germline V gene are LNHDA and SQIVND (reference sequence). V lost 1 base and J 3 bases, leaving 6 bases between the germline ends. CDR3 length: 14 residues. The CDR3 here is CASSIAVYTGELFF. The CDR3, as DNA: TGTGCCAGTAGTATAGCGGTTTACACCGGGGAGCTGTTTTTT.

The chain combines TRBV5-6 with TRBJ2-6; D is uncertain. V was clipped by 2 bases and J by 4 bases, with 4 bases between them. This CDR3 is built from 13 residues. Germline CDR1 and CDR2: SGHDT and YYEEEE. The CDR3 loop is CASSFSGANVLTF. The CDR3 coding sequence is TGTGCCAGCAGCTTTTCCGGGGCCAACGTCCTGACTTTC.

The chain links TRBV29-1 to TRBJ1-2; possibly TRBD1 for D (6 bases). Germline V gene data show CDR1 as SQVTM and CDR2 as ANQGSEA. V lost 5 bases and J lost 8, with 15 bases in between. This CDR3 comprises 12 residues. The CDR3 DNA follows: TGCAGCGTTTCCCAGGGGTTTACAGGCTACACCTTC. Its protein product is CSVSQGFTGYTF.

This clone has a single count. The chain links TRBV18 to TRBJ1-3; 7 bases agree with TRBD1. V was pared by 3 bases and J by 5 bases, with 10 bases of the junction left unmatched. The germline CDR1 and CDR2 sequences are KGHSH and LQKENI. There are 16 residues in the CDR3. Written as DNA, the CDR3 is TGTGCCAGCTCACCCTCAGGAAGGGGGCGCAGAAACACCATATATTTT. Translating gives CASSPSGRGRRNTIYF.

CDR3 DNA sequence: TGTGCCAGCAGTCAGGGGACAGGGCTCAATTCACCCCTCCACTTT. Protein sequence: CASSQGTGLNSPLHF. This chain connects TRBV27 to TRBJ1-6; TRBD1 agrees at 9 bases. The CDR3 is 15 residues long. Losses at the gene ends were 5 bases for V and 7 bases for J; bases not matched to a gene: 6. Germline loops: CDR1 MNHEY, CDR2 SMNVEV (reference sequence).

CDR3 sequence: CASTVGTGQRGYTF. The CDR3 DNA reads as TGTGCCAGCACCGTGGGGACAGGACAGCGGGGCTACACCTTC. This chain links TRBV28 with TRBJ1-2; 8 bases align to TRBD1. Looked up from germline, CDR1 is MDHEN and CDR2 is SYDVKM. The trim removed 7 bases at V and 8 bases at J, leaving 12 bases unmatched. The CDR3 length is 14 residues.

This clone turned up a few times. The V and J genes are TRBV27 and TRBJ2-7; TRBD1 or TRBD2 may be the D gene (5 bases each). V lost 5 bases and J lost 12, with 26 bases in between. The CDR3 sequence is 15 residues long. The V gene's germline CDR1 is MNHEY and CDR2 SMNVEV (reference sequence). This CDR3 is CASSPFRDVNRVMYF. In DNA form, the CDR3 reads TGTGCCAGCAGTCCCTTCCGGGACGTAAATCGAGTTATGTACTTC.

This chain links TRBV27 with TRBJ1-6, with D possibly TRBD1 on 5 matching bases. The V end lost 4 bases, the J end lost 8 bases, and 9 bases lay between the germline ends. The germline V gene has CDR1 MNHEY and CDR2 SMNVEV (reference sequence). The CDR3 totals 13 residues. As DNA, the CDR3 is TGTGCCAGCAGTTGGGGGACGGATTCACCCCTCCACTTT. Encoded protein: CASSWGTDSPLHF.

This chain joins TRBV5-4 and TRBJ1-1; 7 nucleotides align to TRBD1. Germline V gene data show CDR1 as SGHNT and CDR2 as YYREEE (reference sequence). V was pared by 4 bases and J by 0 bases, with 12 bases of the junction left unmatched. This CDR3 comprises 17 residues. The CDR3 spells CASSTLARQGLNTEAFF. For the CDR3, the DNA is TGTGCCAGCAGCACCCTTGCGAGACAGGGACTGAACACTGAAGCTTTCTTT.

Many counts were recorded for this clone. Other DNA sequences from this sample encode an identical CDR3 as well. The rearrangement links TRBV19 to TRBJ2-7, with D hard to call. Germline V gene sequence: CDR1 LNHDA, CDR2 SQIVND (reference sequence). The CDR3 consists of 14 residues. V was shortened by 0 bases and J by 4 bases, with 10 bases between the two germline ends. CDR3 in amino acids: CASSIELERYEQYF. The DNA of the CDR3 is TGTGCCAGTAGTATAGAACTGGAGCGATACGAGCAGTACTTC.

In regard to this clone: The sample has other DNA sequences that encode this CDR3 too. J is TRBJ1-3 and V is TRBV30; D ambiguous. V lost 3 bases, J lost 0 bases, and 0 bases lay in between. The CDR3 is made up of 11 amino acids. Germline lookup yields CDR1 GTSNPN and CDR2 SVGIG (reference sequence). CDR3 residues: CAWSSGNTIYF. CDR3 DNA: TGTGCCTGGAGCTCTGGAAACACCATATATTTT.

V gene TRBV7-2 combines with J gene TRBJ2-2, with 7 bases fitting TRBD1. Per germline, CDR1 SGHTA and CDR2 FQGNSA. The V segment lost 5 bases and the J segment 5 bases; nucleotides outside the gene matches: 5. CDR3 size: 14 residues. Written as DNA, the CDR3 is TGTGCCAGCAGCCTACAGGGGTATACCGGGGAGCTGTTTTTT. Translation: CASSLQGYTGELFF.